The 5 T cell receptor beta chains presented below share a single source sample, sequenced in a study of identical twins. MiXCR, run by TCRdb on the 5' RACE reads, gives a single entry per CDR3 protein. The sample includes 350,000 to 450,000 distinct CDR3 sequences, approximately 17% of them seen just once. Sequencing input: naive T cells sorted from blood. These receptors came from a man aged 45-60 years in good health.

V is TRBV15 and J is TRBJ2-3; D might be TRBD1 (6 bases). The ends were cut back, 0 bases at V and 2 bases at J, with 9 bases in the middle. CDR3 length: 15 amino acids. The germline gives CDR1 LNHNV, CDR2 YYDKDF (reference sequence). CDR3 DNA: TGTGCCACCAGCAGAGAGGCAGGGGACACAGATACGCAGTATTTT. Translation: CATSREAGDTDTQYF.

This clonotype appeared many times. The chain uses TRBV6-1 and TRBJ1-1, with D maybe TRBD1 (6 bases). This CDR3 contains 14 residues. CDR1 and CDR2 from the germline V gene are MNHNS and SASEGT. Trimming took 6 bases from V and 6 from J, leaving 17 bases between them. Here the CDR3 reads CASSSGGAQSEAFF. In nucleotides, the CDR3 is TGTGCCAGCAGCTCGGGGGGGGCTCAATCTGAAGCTTTCTTT.

This clonotype was recorded many times. The chain joins TRBV11-1 to TRBJ2-3; TRBD2 matches at 11 bases. V shed 3 bases, J shed 2 bases, and the junction held 16 bases outside the gene matches. The CDR3 loop spans 20 amino acids. CDR1 SGHAT and CDR2 FQDESV come from the germline V gene (reference sequence). The DNA for the CDR3 is TGTGCCAGCAGCTTTCCTATGGGCCTAGCGGGGGGCCCCTTCACAGATACGCAGTATTTT. This sequence encodes CASSFPMGLAGGPFTDTQYF. The complete variable domain, with remaining parts taken from reference TRBV11-1 and TRBJ2-3, reads EAEVAQSPRYKITEKSQAVAFWCDPISGHATLYWYRQILGQGPELLVQFQDESVVDDSQLPKDRFSAERLKGVDSTLKIQPAELGDSAMYLCASSFPMGLAGGPFTDTQYFGPGTRLTVL.

This clonotype was counted a few times. This chain links TRBV6-2 or TRBV6-3 with TRBJ2-5, with a weak D call TRBD2 (7 bases). V was clipped by 5 bases and J by 1 base, with 20 bases between them. CDR1 and CDR2 from the germline V gene are MNHEY and SVGEGT. The CDR3 consists of 17 residues. The CDR3 reads CASSPTAGAGAQETQYF. The CDR3 nucleotides are TGTGCCAGCAGTCCGACCGCAGGGGCGGGGGCCCAAGAGACCCAGTACTTC.

The table lists this clonotype with many counts. This chain uses TRBV6-2 or TRBV6-3 with TRBJ2-6; no clear D gene. The CDR3 runs 17 residues. The germline gives CDR1 MNHEY, CDR2 SVGEGT. V dropped 8 bases and J dropped 0 bases, with 17 bases sitting between them. The CDR3 DNA reads TGTGCCAGCTTTTTCGGATGGGCAAGCTCTGGGGCCAACGTCCTGACTTTC. Translation gives CASFFGWASSGANVLTF.